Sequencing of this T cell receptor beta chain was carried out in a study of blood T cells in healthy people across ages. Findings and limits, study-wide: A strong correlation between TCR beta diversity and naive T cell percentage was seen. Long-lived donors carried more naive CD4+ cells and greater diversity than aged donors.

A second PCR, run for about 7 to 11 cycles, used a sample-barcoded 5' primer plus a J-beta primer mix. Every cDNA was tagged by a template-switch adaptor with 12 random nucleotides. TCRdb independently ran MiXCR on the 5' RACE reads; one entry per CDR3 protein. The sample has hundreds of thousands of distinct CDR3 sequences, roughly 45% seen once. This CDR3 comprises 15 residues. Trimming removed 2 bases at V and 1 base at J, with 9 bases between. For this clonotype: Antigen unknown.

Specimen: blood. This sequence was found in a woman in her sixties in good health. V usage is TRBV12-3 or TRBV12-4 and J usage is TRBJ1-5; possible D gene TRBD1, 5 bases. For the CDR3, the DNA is TGTGCCAGCAGTTTAACGGCAGGGAGCAATCAGCCCCAGCATTTT. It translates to CASSLTAGSNQPQHF.